Many counts were recorded for the clone carrying this T cell receptor beta chain. Antigen unknown. At one end the junction does not follow the germline gene, possibly because of a read error. Using RNA template, CDR3s of TCR alpha and beta were amplified with iRepertoire arm-PCR. For one-step reverse transcription and amplification, about 90-450 ng of tissue mRNA or PBMC total RNA was used. TCRdb re-derived calls from the multiplex PCR reads in MiXCR, one entry per CDR3 protein. The sample shows about 190,000 distinct CDR3 sequences, about 31% of them seen only once. This specimen belongs to a study of glioma-infiltrating T cells. General observations from the study: Very few CDR3 sequences were shared between tissue and blood. Non-neoplastic patients had below-expected tissue-blood divergence, while all gliomas exceeded expectation.

The CDR3 spans 12 residues. The specimen was glioma tissue, nonneoplastic brain tissue, or PBMCs (not recorded which). This sequence was found in a human donor with low-grade glioma or glioblastoma, undergoing nonglioma brain surgery, or in good health (not recorded which). This chain links TRBV12-3 or TRBV12-4 with TRBJ2-7, with D perhaps TRBD2 (5 bases). This chain's CDR3 is CASSLEGYEQYF. The CDR3 DNA is TGTGCCAGCAGCTTAGAGGGCTACGAGCAGTACTTC.